One and the same sample provided the 3 T cell receptor beta chains below, sequenced in a study of radiation and T cells in renal cell carcinoma. Clones were read by immunoSEQ multiplex PCR, and TCRdb kept only the in-frame ones, dropping some. The data contain 160,000 or so clones, 80% to 90% of them singletons. The sample's time point: blood 2 weeks post-SBRT. Treatment described: 15 Gy SBRT to primary tumor, nephrectomy 4 weeks later. This material consisted of blood, taken from a patient whose treatment included radiotherapy and nephrectomy. The receptors derive from a woman aged 50 to 60 with renal cell carcinoma.

CDR3 region: CASSPLGPYGYTF. CDR3 nucleotide sequence: TGTGCCAGCAGCCCACTCGGGCCGTATGGCTACACCTTC. The chain has TRBV6-6 and TRBJ1-2; D not resolved. Trimming stripped 6 bases from V and 5 bases from J, with 13 bases between. Germline CDR1 reads MNHNY; CDR2 reads SVGAGI (reference sequence). The CDR3 extends over 13 amino acids.

DNA of the CDR3: TGTGCCAGTAGTGTACAGGCCTCTGGAAACACCATATATTTT. Protein sequence: CASSVQASGNTIYF. The chain recombines TRBV19 with TRBJ1-3; tentatively, D is TRBD1 (5 bases). The CDR3 extends over 14 amino acids. Deletions cut 5 bases from V and 0 bases from J, with 8 bases between. From germline, CDR1 is LNHDA and CDR2 SQIVND (reference sequence).

The V call is TRBV7-2, the J call TRBJ1-2; unclear D gene. Germline loops: CDR1 SGHTA, CDR2 FQGNSA. The ends were cut back, 1 base at V and 7 bases at J, with 13 bases in the middle. This CDR3 region has 14 residues. In DNA, the CDR3 is TGTGCCAGCAGCTTAGAGGCCCGTTCGGGTGGCTACACCTTC. Translating it yields CASSLEARSGGYTF.